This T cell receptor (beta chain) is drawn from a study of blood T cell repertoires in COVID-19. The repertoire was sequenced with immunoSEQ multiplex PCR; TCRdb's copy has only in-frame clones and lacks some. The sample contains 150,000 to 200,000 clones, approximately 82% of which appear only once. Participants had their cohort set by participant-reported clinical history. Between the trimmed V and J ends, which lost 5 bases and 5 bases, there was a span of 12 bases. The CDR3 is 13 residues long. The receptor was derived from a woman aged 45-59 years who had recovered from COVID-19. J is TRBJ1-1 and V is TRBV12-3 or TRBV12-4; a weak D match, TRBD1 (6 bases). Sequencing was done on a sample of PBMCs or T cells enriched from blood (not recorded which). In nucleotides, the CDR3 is TGTGCCAGCAGTCCTCGGACAGTAACTGAAGCTTTCTTT. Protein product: CASSPRTVTEAFF.